This T cell receptor beta chain came from a study of OX40 agonist ivuxolimab in advanced cancers. Study-level background: Patients achieving partial responses numbered three: one hepatocellular carcinoma case and two cutaneous melanoma cases.

Sequenced by immunoSEQ multiplex PCR; TCRdb stores in-frame clones only, minus some. The repertoire has about 84,000 clones, roughly nine tenths of them found once; the top ten carry around 0.19%. Study observations and caveats: CD4+ and CD8+ blood T cells expanded clonally by week 6 at 0.1 to 3.0 mg/kg. Antigen targets of the expanded peripheral T cells went undetermined.

In regard to this clone: Its antigen remains unidentified.

The clonotype originates from an adult with an advanced solid tumor such as melanoma, head and neck, liver or kidney cancer. The sample was CD4+ or CD8+ T cells sorted from blood, taken in a trial of the OX40 agonist ivuxolimab.

The CDR3 region is CASSLPTSVREQFF. CDR3 nucleotides: TGCGCCAGCAGCTTACCCACTAGCGTCCGGGAGCAGTTCTTC. The chain joins TRBV5-1 to TRBJ2-1; TRBD2 aligns across 7 bases. V was clipped by 2 bases and J by 10 bases; unmatched bases: 9. The CDR3 sequence is 14 residues long. Germline V gene lookup returns CDR1 SGHRS and CDR2 YFSETQ. Together with reference TRBV5-1 and TRBJ2-1, the CDR3 gives the full variable domain: KAGVTQTPRYLIKTRGQQVTLSCSPISGHRSVSWYQQTPGQGLQFLFEYFSETQRNKGNFPGRFSGRQFSNSRSEMNVSTLELGDSALYLCASSLPTSVREQFFGPGTRLTVL.